The 25 T cell receptor beta chains in this list originate from one sample, sequenced in a study of beta chain features in type 1 diabetes. General observations from the study: Shorter TCRB CDR3s, moderately but significantly so, marked every one of the four CD4+ subsets in Type 1 diabetes patients.

No antigen has been identified for these receptors. Every isolated RNA sample was fully reverse transcribed, so sequencing captured expressed TCRB transcripts. Sequencing used immunoSEQ multiplex PCR; TCRdb keeps in-frame clones, though not all of them. The data contain more than 55,000 clones, about 50% of them seen just once; the ten biggest clones take up approximately 2.5%. The source material was Tregs from blood. The receptors derive from a woman aged 40-49 years with type 1 diabetes.

This clone was observed a few times. This chain joins TRBV5-1 and TRBJ2-4; D may be TRBD2 (6 bases). Germline V gives CDR1 SGHRS, CDR2 YFSETQ. V lost 0 bases and J 8 bases, leaving 18 bases between the germline ends. The CDR3 is 16 residues long. CDR3 protein: CASSLEGARSGDIQYF. For the CDR3, the DNA is TGCGCCAGCAGCTTGGAGGGTGCCCGGTCGGGAGACATTCAGTACTTC.

This chain uses TRBV7-8 with TRBJ2-2, with D unresolved. The CDR3 is 14 amino acids. Trimming shortened V by 5 bases and J by 1 base, and 8 bases separated the two germline ends. From germline, CDR1 is SGHVS and CDR2 FQNEAQ. CDR3 amino acids: CASSLRRNTGELFF. The CDR3 nucleotides are TGTGCCAGCAGCCTTCGGAGGAACACCGGGGAGCTGTTTTTT. The whole variable domain, filled in from reference TRBV7-8 and TRBJ2-2, reads GAGVSQSPRYKVAKRGQDVALRCDPISGHVSLFWYQQALGQGPEFLTYFQNEAQLDKSGLPSDRFFAERPEGSVSTLKIQRTQQEDSAVYLCASSLRRNTGELFFGEGSRLTVL.

This chain links TRBV2 with TRBJ2-3; D may be TRBD2 (6 bases). The V gene lost 6 bases and the J gene lost 0 bases, with 10 bases spanning the gap. This CDR3 spans 14 amino acids. The V gene's germline CDR1 is SNHLY and CDR2 FYNNEI. For the CDR3, the DNA is TGTGCCAGCAGGGCCGGGACTAGCACAGATACGCAGTATTTT. As protein: CASRAGTSTDTQYF.

CDR3 bases: TGCGCCAGCAGCCAAGGAGTCAGGGGGCGAGATGAAAAACTGTTTTTT. Translating gives CASSQGVRGRDEKLFF. The chain has TRBV4-1 and TRBJ1-4, with TRBD1 identical over 8 bases. This CDR3 is built from 16 residues. Germline lookup yields CDR1 MGHRA and CDR2 YSYEKL. Germline trimming cut 1 base from V and 6 bases from J; bases unmatched to any gene: 7.

The chain is built from TRBV10-3 and TRBJ1-4; TRBD1 matches at 11 bases. The germline V gene has CDR1 ENHRY and CDR2 SYGVKD. The CDR3 loop spans 14 amino acids. With 6 bases clipped from V and 8 bases from J, the junction kept 5 bases outside the gene matches. The CDR3 is CAISPGQGAEKLFF. In DNA form, the CDR3 reads TGTGCCATCAGCCCAGGACAGGGGGCAGAAAAACTGTTTTTT.

V is TRBV5-1 and J is TRBJ1-2; 9 nucleotides line up with TRBD1. CDR3 length: 15 residues. Unmatched junction bases numbered 3, after V lost 1 base and J lost 2 bases. CDR1 is SGHRS, CDR2 YFSETQ, per germline. CDR3 DNA: TGCGCCAGCAGCTTGTGGACAGGGGACAACTATGGCTACACCTTC. Encoded protein: CASSLWTGDNYGYTF. The complete variable domain, with remaining parts taken from reference TRBV5-1 and TRBJ1-2, reads KAGVTQTPRYLIKTRGQQVTLSCSPISGHRSVSWYQQTPGQGLQFLFEYFSETQRNKGNFPGRFSGRQFSNSRSEMNVSTLELGDSALYLCASSLWTGDNYGYTFGSGTRLTVV.

The chain has TRBV4-3 and TRBJ1-5; tentatively, D is TRBD1 (5 bases). V lost 2 bases and J 4 bases, leaving 12 bases between the germline ends. In germline, CDR1 is LGHNA, CDR2 YSLEER. CDR3 size: 15 residues. The CDR3 loop is CASSQSIGTNQPQHF. CDR3 bases: TGCGCCAGCAGCCAATCAATAGGGACTAATCAGCCCCAGCATTTT.

The V call is TRBV4-3, the J call TRBJ2-6, with D unresolved. In germline, CDR1 is LGHNA, CDR2 YSLEER. The CDR3 sequence is 15 residues long. Trimming removed 1 base from V and 2 bases from J, with 6 bases in between. Here the CDR3 DNA reads TGCGCCAGCAGCCAAGGTGGCACTGGGGCCAACGTCCTGACTTTC. Its protein is CASSQGGTGANVLTF.

A few counts support this clone. The rearrangement links TRBV4-3 to TRBJ1-1; D gene unclear. The length of the CDR3 is 13 residues. V shed 7 bases and J shed 1 base, with 10 bases lying between them. CDR1 LGHNA and CDR2 YSLEER come from the germline V gene. The CDR3 bases are TGCGCCAGCACCCTGACACCGAACACTGAAGCTTTCTTT. Translated, it gives CASTLTPNTEAFF.

V is TRBV6-5 and J is TRBJ2-7; TRBD1 is a possible D gene (5 bases). The CDR3 spans 15 residues. Germline V gene sequence: CDR1 MNHEY, CDR2 SVGAGI. V lost 7 bases, J lost 4 bases, and 20 bases lay in between. The CDR3, as DNA: TGTGCCAGCACCATGCGCGTGGGGCCAGCGTACGAGCAGTACTTC. This gives the protein CASTMRVGPAYEQYF.

This chain connects TRBV30 to TRBJ2-5, with a tentative D call TRBD2 (6 bases). CDR1 GTSNPN and CDR2 SVGIG come from the germline V gene (reference sequence). V was pared by 4 bases and J by 5 bases, with 11 bases between. There are 12 residues in the CDR3. The CDR3: CAWNVAGETQYF. CDR3 nucleotide sequence: TGTGCCTGGAATGTCGCGGGGGAGACCCAGTACTTC.

The chain combines TRBV5-1 with TRBJ1-1; D is ambiguous. Germline loops: CDR1 SGHRS, CDR2 YFSETQ. V lost 3 bases and J 0 bases, leaving 15 bases between the germline ends. The CDR3 covers 16 residues. DNA of the CDR3: TGCGCCAGCAGCTCCCAGACGAACAGTCTGAACACTGAAGCTTTCTTT. This sequence encodes CASSSQTNSLNTEAFF.

The rearrangement joins TRBV10-2 to TRBJ1-5; 9 positions match TRBD1. With 6 bases clipped from V and 7 bases from J, the junction kept 10 bases outside the gene matches. The CDR3 covers 15 residues. Germline CDR1 reads WSHSY; CDR2 reads SAAADI. CDR3 nucleotides: TGCGCCAGCAGGCCCTCGGGGACAGGGACCCAGCCCCAGCATTTT. This codes for CASRPSGTGTQPQHF.

This clone appeared a few times. The rearrangement uses TRBV7-9 and TRBJ2-1, with D unresolved. The length of the CDR3 is 11 residues. The V gene lost 0 bases and the J gene lost 11 bases, with 5 bases spanning the gap. Germline CDR1 SEHNR, CDR2 FQNEAQ (reference sequence). The CDR3 loop is CASSLAYQQFF. In DNA form, the CDR3 reads TGTGCCAGCAGCTTAGCCTACCAGCAGTTCTTC.

The chain joins TRBV4-3 to TRBJ2-4; D might be TRBD2 (6 bases). The ends were cut back, 1 base at V and 7 bases at J, with 11 bases in the middle. The germline V gene has CDR1 LGHNA and CDR2 YSLEER. This CDR3 spans 14 amino acids. The CDR3 loop is CASSQGGEGNIQYF. CDR3 coding DNA: TGCGCCAGCAGCCAAGGGGGGGAAGGGAACATTCAGTACTTC.

V and J are TRBV18 and TRBJ1-4, with a possible D match to TRBD1 (5 bases). Trimming shortened V by 1 base and J by 3 bases, and 6 bases separated the two germline ends. The CDR3 covers 14 residues. Germline CDR1 is KGHSH and CDR2 is LQKENI. The CDR3 spells CASSPQTANEKLFF. The CDR3 DNA reads as TGTGCCAGCTCACCACAGACAGCTAATGAAAAACTGTTTTTT.

This clone has only a few counts. V is TRBV28 and J is TRBJ2-2; 10 bases agree with TRBD1. CDR1 and CDR2 (germline): MDHEN, SYDVKM. J lost 4 bases, V lost 4 bases, and 6 bases had no gene match. This CDR3 comprises 16 residues. The CDR3 is CASSSPGTGATGELFF. The CDR3 DNA sequence: TGTGCCAGCAGTTCTCCCGGGACAGGGGCCACCGGGGAGCTGTTTTTT. Based on the CDR3 plus reference TRBV28 and TRBJ2-2, the full variable domain is DVKVTQSSRYLVKRTGEKVFLECVQDMDHENMFWYRQDPGLGLRLIYFSYDVKMKEKGDIPEGYSVSREKKERFSLILESASTNQTSMYLCASSSPGTGATGELFFGEGSRLTVL.

The genes are TRBV19 and TRBJ2-1, with 14 bases that match TRBD2. Germline CDR1 LNHDA, CDR2 SQIVND (reference sequence). This CDR3 is built from 20 residues. Germline trimming cut 5 bases from V and 6 bases from J; bases unmatched to any gene: 18. The CDR3 protein is CASSSPLGLAGGLAGNEQFF. CDR3 bases: TGTGCCAGTAGTTCCCCCCTAGGACTAGCGGGAGGCCTGGCTGGCAATGAGCAGTTCTTC.

This clone occurred a few times. This chain joins TRBV6-5 and TRBJ2-7, with D tentatively TRBD1 (6 bases). There are 13 residues in the CDR3. The germline CDR1 and CDR2 sequences are MNHEY and SVGAGI. V was cut by 0 bases and J by 5 bases, with 8 bases left in between. The CDR3 is CASSYSYRDEQYF. DNA of the CDR3: TGTGCCAGCAGTTACTCTTACAGGGACGAGCAGTACTTC.

Written as DNA, the CDR3 is TGTGCCAGCAGTTACTCATTCATGAACACTGAAGCTTTCTTT. This gives the protein CASSYSFMNTEAFF. The rearrangement links TRBV6-5 to TRBJ1-1; D is unresolved. CDR3 length: 14 residues. V was clipped by 0 bases and J by 0 bases, with 5 bases between them. The germline gives CDR1 MNHEY, CDR2 SVGAGI.

This clone was detected a few times. The V gene is TRBV7-9, the J gene TRBJ2-7; D gene uncertain. This CDR3 contains 14 residues. Trimming stripped 5 bases from V and 5 bases from J, with 16 bases between. The V gene's germline CDR1 is SEHNR and CDR2 FQNEAQ (reference sequence). The CDR3 loop is CASSLPSRFDEQYF. The CDR3 DNA follows: TGTGCCAGCAGCCTCCCGTCCCGGTTCGACGAGCAGTACTTC. Full variable domain (missing parts from reference TRBV7-9 and TRBJ2-7): DTGVSQNPRHKITKRGQNVTFRCDPISEHNRLYWYRQTLGQGPEFLTYFQNEAQLEKSRLLSDRFSAERPKGSFSTLEIQRTEQGDSAMYLCASSLPSRFDEQYFGPGTRLTVT.

J is TRBJ1-1 and V is TRBV7-8; 11 nucleotides agree with TRBD1. The CDR3 contains 17 residues. Germline CDR1 is SGHVS and CDR2 is FQNEAQ. Losses at the gene ends were 1 base for V and 3 bases for J; bases not matched to a gene: 7. This CDR3 is CASSLDRDRGVYTEAFF. The DNA for the CDR3 is TGTGCCAGCAGCTTAGATAGGGACAGGGGGGTATACACTGAAGCTTTCTTT.

The V and J genes are TRBV10-2 and TRBJ1-1; no firm D call. This CDR3 has 13 amino acids. Germline V gene data show CDR1 as WSHSY and CDR2 as SAAADI. Between the trimmed V and J ends, which lost 5 bases and 3 bases, there was a span of 10 bases. DNA for the CDR3: TGCGCCAGCAGTTTAAACGGTGACACTGAAGCTTTCTTT. Translating gives CASSLNGDTEAFF.

The DNA for the CDR3 is TGTGCCAGCAGCTTAGCCCAGGGAACTGAAGCTTTCTTT. Encoded protein: CASSLAQGTEAFF. The chain links TRBV7-2 to TRBJ1-1, with D maybe TRBD1 (5 bases). CDR3 length: 13 residues. From germline, CDR1 is SGHTA and CDR2 FQGNSA. Trimming stripped 0 bases from V and 5 bases from J, with 7 bases between.

V is TRBV5-1 and J is TRBJ2-5, with 7 bases aligning to TRBD1. The germline V gene has CDR1 SGHRS and CDR2 YFSETQ. V dropped 0 bases and J dropped 2; count of bases not matched to a gene: 1. The CDR3 runs 14 residues. The CDR3 reads CASSLAGQQETQYF. CDR3 DNA sequence: TGCGCCAGCAGCTTGGCGGGACAGCAAGAGACCCAGTACTTC.